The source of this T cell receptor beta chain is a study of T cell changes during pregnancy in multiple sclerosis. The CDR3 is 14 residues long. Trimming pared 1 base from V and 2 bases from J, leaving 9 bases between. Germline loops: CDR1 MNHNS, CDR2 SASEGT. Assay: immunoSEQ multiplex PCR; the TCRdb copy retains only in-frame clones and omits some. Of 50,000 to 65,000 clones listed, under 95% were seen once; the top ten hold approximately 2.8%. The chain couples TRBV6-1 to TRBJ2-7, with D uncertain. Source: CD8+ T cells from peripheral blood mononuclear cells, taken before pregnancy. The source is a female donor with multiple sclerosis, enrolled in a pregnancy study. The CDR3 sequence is CASSEVLGPYEQYF. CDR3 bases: TGTGCCAGCAGTGAAGTTCTAGGCCCCTACGAGCAGTACTTC.